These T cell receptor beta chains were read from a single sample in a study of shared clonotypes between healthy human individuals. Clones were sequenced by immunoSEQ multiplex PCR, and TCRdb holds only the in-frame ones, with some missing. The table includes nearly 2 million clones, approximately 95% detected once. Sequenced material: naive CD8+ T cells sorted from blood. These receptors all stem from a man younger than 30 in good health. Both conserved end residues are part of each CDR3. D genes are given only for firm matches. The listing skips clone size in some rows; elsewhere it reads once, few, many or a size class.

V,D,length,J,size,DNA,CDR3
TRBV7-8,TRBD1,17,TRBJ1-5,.,TGTGCCAGCAGCTTAGTTGGCGCACAGGGGCAAGGTCAGCCCCAGCATTTT,CASSLVGAQGQGQPQHF
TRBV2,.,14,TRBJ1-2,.,TGTGCCAGCACCTCAATGAATACTAACTATGGCTACACCTTC,CASTSMNTNYGYTF
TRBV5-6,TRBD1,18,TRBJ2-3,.,TGTGCCAGCAGCTTGGTCGGACAGGGGTTGTTCGGCACAGATACGCAGTATTTT,CASSLVGQGLFGTDTQYF
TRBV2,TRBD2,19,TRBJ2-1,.,TGTGCCAGCAGACCTCCGGGACTAGCGGGACCAATCTCCTACAATGAGCAGTTCTTC,CASRPPGLAGPISYNEQFF
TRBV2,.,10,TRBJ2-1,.,TGTGCCAGCAAGGAGGACTGGCAGTTCTTC,CASKEDWQFF
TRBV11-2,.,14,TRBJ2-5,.,TGTGCCAGCAGCTTATCAAGGGGCCCAGAGACCCAGTACTTC,CASSLSRGPETQYF
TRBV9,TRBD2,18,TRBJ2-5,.,TGTGCCAGCAGCCCCTCAACCTCAGGCGGGAGGCCCCAAGAGACCCAGTACTTC,CASSPSTSGGRPQETQYF
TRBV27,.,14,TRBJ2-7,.,TGTGCCAGCTCATCTTCCGGGACGTTCTACGAGCAGTACTTC,CASSSSGTFYEQYF
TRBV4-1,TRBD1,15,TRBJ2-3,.,TGCGCCAGCAGCCATGCCTCAGGGGGCGCAGATACGCAGTATTTT,CASSHASGGADTQYF
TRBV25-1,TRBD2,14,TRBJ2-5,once,TGTGCCAGCAGTGTTGTAACCGGGGGGGAGACCCAGTACTTC,CASSVVTGGETQYF